Following are 16 T cell receptor beta chains from one sample sequenced in a study of cytomegalovirus exposure and HLA in healthy donors. The PCR made use of 60 Vbeta and 13 Jbeta primers. Clones were read by immunoSEQ multiplex PCR, and TCRdb kept only the in-frame ones, dropping some. The data hold under 85,000 clones, with approximately 72% observed a single time. The sequencing sample was made of PBMCs. The receptor set was obtained from a woman in her 30s in good health and CMV-seronegative.

The rearrangement joins TRBV30 to TRBJ1-6; tentative D call: TRBD1 (5 bases). The germline V gene has CDR1 GTSNPN and CDR2 SVGIG (reference sequence). This CDR3 has 13 residues. V lost 4 bases, J lost 8 bases, and 12 bases lay in between. CDR3 amino acids: CAWTRTGDSPLHF. The CDR3 nucleotides are TGTGCCTGGACACGGACGGGGGATTCACCCCTCCACTTT. Complete variable domain (other parts from reference TRBV30 and TRBJ1-6): SQTIHQWPATLVQPVGSPLSLECTVEGTSNPNLYWYRQAAGRGLQLLFYSVGIGQISSEVPQNLSASRPQDRQFILSSKKLLLSDSGFYLCAWTRTGDSPLHFGNGTRLTVT.

CDR3 nucleotide sequence: TGTGCCAGTAGTGGCCAGGGGTGGCTTGAAAAACTGTTTTTT. This translates into CASSGQGWLEKLFF. The chain links TRBV19 to TRBJ1-4, with D perhaps matching TRBD1 (6 bases). The germline CDR1 and CDR2 sequences are LNHDA and SQIVND (reference sequence). V was trimmed by 5 bases and J by 7 bases, leaving 14 bases between them. CDR3 size: 14 residues.

The rearrangement joins TRBV7-2 to TRBJ2-1; D might be TRBD2 (5 bases). Germline V lookup: CDR1 SGHTA, CDR2 FQGNSA. The V end lost 3 bases, the J end lost 6 bases, and 12 bases lay between the germline ends. The CDR3 contains 14 residues. CDR3 bases: TGTGCCAGCAGCTTTGACGGACTTGTCAATGAGCAGTTCTTC. Amino acid sequence: CASSFDGLVNEQFF. The full variable domain, in which reference TRBV7-2 and TRBJ2-1 provide the parts outside the CDR3, is GAGVSQSPSNKVTEKGKDVELRCDPISGHTALYWYRQSLGQGLEFLIYFQGNSAPDKSGLPSDRFSAERTGGSVSTLTIQRTQQEDSAVYLCASSFDGLVNEQFFGPGTRLTVL.

V and J are TRBV11-2 and TRBJ1-5, with D hard to call. V shed 5 bases and J shed 9 bases, with 14 bases lying between them. CDR3 length equals 13 residues. The germline V gene has CDR1 SGHAT and CDR2 FQNNGV. The CDR3 DNA reads TGTGCCAGCAGCCGAGTGGAGTCGCGGCCCCAGCATTTT. It is translated as CASSRVESRPQHF.

The chain is built from TRBV30 and TRBJ2-2; 7 positions agree with TRBD1. This CDR3 is 14 amino acids long. Germline CDR1 reads GTSNPN; CDR2 reads SVGIG (reference sequence). Germline trimming cut 3 bases from V and 4 bases from J; bases unmatched to any gene: 5. In DNA form, the CDR3 reads TGTGCCTGGAGCCCGGGACAGAGCACCGGGGAGCTGTTTTTT. This translates into CAWSPGQSTGELFF.

This clone has a single count. The rearrangement uses TRBV28 and TRBJ2-7, with D perhaps TRBD2 (7 bases). Germline assignment: CDR1 MDHEN and CDR2 SYDVKM. CDR3 size: 12 residues. V lost 7 bases, J lost 4 bases, and 11 bases lay in between. Written as DNA, the CDR3 is TGTGCCAGCACCGCGGGGGCTTACGAGCAGTACTTC. Translation: CASTAGAYEQYF.

The chain is built from TRBV19 and TRBJ1-2; D gene ambiguous. This CDR3 spans 15 amino acids. Trimming removed 4 bases at V and 4 bases at J, with 16 bases between. The germline V gene encodes CDR1 LNHDA and CDR2 SQIVND (reference sequence). This chain's CDR3 is CASSSGGGSPYGYTF. The CDR3 DNA sequence: TGTGCCAGTAGTAGCGGAGGTGGGTCCCCCTATGGCTACACCTTC.

The V gene is TRBV2, the J gene TRBJ1-6; D perhaps matches TRBD1 (6 bases). V lost 2 bases and J 8 bases, leaving 19 bases between the germline ends. The germline V gene encodes CDR1 SNHLY and CDR2 FYNNEI. The CDR3 extends over 17 amino acids. In DNA, the CDR3 is TGTGCCAGCAGTGAAAGGCGGGCGGGGGCTGGTTATTCACCCCTCCACTTT. This gives the protein CASSERRAGAGYSPLHF.

This clone was found once. The chain uses TRBV25-1 and TRBJ1-2; D uncertain. The CDR3 covers 12 residues. V shed 3 bases and J shed 8 bases, with 10 bases lying between them. Germline V gene data show CDR1 as MGHDK and CDR2 as SYGVNS. CDR3 in amino acids: CASSDAGSGYTF. The DNA for the CDR3 is TGTGCCAGCAGTGACGCCGGTAGCGGCTACACCTTC.

The V call is TRBV7-8, the J call TRBJ1-2; a possible D gene is TRBD1 (5 bases). V was cut by 4 bases and J by 5 bases, with 8 bases left in between. The CDR3 totals 12 residues. The germline V gene has CDR1 SGHVS and CDR2 FQNEAQ. The chain's CDR3 is CASSSQGYGYTF. CDR3 DNA: TGTGCCAGCAGCTCCCAGGGATATGGCTACACCTTC. Complete variable domain (other parts from reference TRBV7-8 and TRBJ1-2): GAGVSQSPRYKVAKRGQDVALRCDPISGHVSLFWYQQALGQGPEFLTYFQNEAQLDKSGLPSDRFFAERPEGSVSTLKIQRTQQEDSAVYLCASSSQGYGYTFGSGTRLTVV.

The J gene is TRBJ2-1, the V gene TRBV7-2; the D gene is possibly TRBD2 (5 bases). The CDR3 sequence is 13 residues long. Deletions cut 3 bases from V and 5 bases from J, with 8 bases between. Germline V gene data show CDR1 as SGHTA and CDR2 as FQGNSA. In nucleotides, the CDR3 is TGTGCCAGCAGCTTTACTAGAGACAATGAGCAGTTCTTC. Translation: CASSFTRDNEQFF.

The rearrangement joins TRBV18 to TRBJ2-3, with D tentatively TRBD2 (5 bases). Germline CDR1 and CDR2: KGHSH and LQKENI. The CDR3 is 15 amino acids. Trimming cost V 6 bases and J 1 base, with 14 bases left between them. The CDR3: CASSPSAGRTDTQYF. The DNA for the CDR3 is TGTGCCAGCTCCCCCTCGGCGGGTCGCACAGATACGCAGTATTTT.

This clone came up a few times. This rearrangement joins TRBV4-2 to TRBJ1-3, with D uncertain. CDR1 LGHNA and CDR2 YNFKEQ come from the germline V gene. Trimming took off 1 base at V and 0 bases at J, with 10 bases between the two ends. The CDR3 extends over 16 amino acids. The CDR3 spells CASSQAQAHSGNTIYF. CDR3 DNA sequence: TGTGCCAGCAGCCAAGCGCAGGCTCACTCTGGAAACACCATATATTTT.

The chain combines TRBV7-2 with TRBJ1-2, with D unclear. Deletions cut 2 bases from V and 3 bases from J, with 7 bases between. Germline CDR1 SGHTA, CDR2 FQGNSA. The CDR3 consists of 13 residues. The CDR3 sequence: CASSLMRDYGYTF. CDR3 sequence (DNA): TGTGCCAGCAGCTTAATGCGTGACTATGGCTACACCTTC.

The chain links TRBV7-9 to TRBJ1-2; a weak D match, TRBD1 (5 bases). V lost 8 bases, J lost 4 bases, and 17 bases lay in between. Germline V CDR1 and CDR2: SEHNR, FQNEAQ (reference sequence). This CDR3 has 14 amino acids. Written as DNA, the CDR3 is TGTGCCAGCGGGGGGAATAACTATGGCTATGGCTACACCTTC. It specifies CASGGNNYGYGYTF. The variable domain in full, with the rest retrieved from reference TRBV7-9 and TRBJ1-2, is DTGVSQNPRHKITKRGQNVTFRCDPISEHNRLYWYRQTLGQGPEFLTYFQNEAQLEKSRLLSDRFSAERPKGSFSTLEIQRTEQGDSAMYLCASGGNNYGYGYTFGSGTRLTVV.

The V and J genes are TRBV4-2 and TRBJ2-7, with a possible D match to TRBD2 (8 bases). CDR3 length equals 15 residues. Germline V gene data show CDR1 as LGHNA and CDR2 as YNFKEQ. V lost 5 bases and J lost 3, with 17 bases in between. In nucleotides, the CDR3 is TGTGCCAGCAGCTTAGCGGGACAGAGAGACTACGAGCAGTACTTC. It specifies CASSLAGQRDYEQYF.